Below, 2 T cell receptor beta chains from the same sample are listed, as sequenced in a study of cytomegalovirus exposure and HLA in healthy donors. 13 Jbeta primers and 60 Vbeta primers were used for the PCR. Sequencing was performed with immunoSEQ multiplex PCR; in TCRdb, only in-frame clones are kept and a portion is missing. The sample carries 140,000 to 150,000 clones, about 85% recorded once. Sequenced input: PBMCs. The receptor source for this set is a boy between 2 and 10 years old in good health and CMV-seronegative.

The rearrangement joins TRBV7-9 to TRBJ1-6; D is perhaps TRBD1 (6 bases). V lost 6 bases and J lost 6, with 15 bases in between. Germline V gene sequence: CDR1 SEHNR, CDR2 FQNEAQ (reference sequence). This CDR3 region has 15 residues. Here the CDR3 DNA reads TGTGCCAGCAGGGAAGAAACAGGGCGTAATTCACCCCTCCACTTT. Translation gives CASREETGRNSPLHF.

The chain joins TRBV6-6 to TRBJ2-2; 7 nucleotides match TRBD1. This CDR3 spans 15 amino acids. The germline V gene encodes CDR1 MNHNY and CDR2 SVGAGI (reference sequence). Trimming cost V 2 bases and J 4 bases; bases outside gene matches: 4. The CDR3: CASSYRGQGTGELFF. CDR3 DNA sequence: TGTGCCAGCAGTTACAGGGGGCAGGGCACCGGGGAGCTGTTTTTT.